A single sample is the source of the 15 T cell receptor beta chains below, sequenced in a study of monozygotic twins with inflammatory bowel disease. TCRdb reprocessed the 5' RACE reads and reports one entry per CDR3 protein, with no DNA. The table lists hundreds of thousands of distinct CDR3 sequences. The sample was blood. These receptors came from a human donor with ulcerative colitis or Crohn's disease, or a healthy co-twin of an affected twin (not recorded which).

CDR3 sequence reads: CASSLSPNPYTDTQYF. The chain is built from TRBV5-5 and TRBJ2-3. CDR3 size: 16 residues. Germline CDR1 is SGHKS and CDR2 is YYEKEE (reference sequence).

The V gene is TRBV4-3, the J gene TRBJ2-1; TCRdb names TRBD2, which stays unverified in the absence of DNA. Germline CDR1 and CDR2: LGHNA and YSLEER. The length of the CDR3 is 19 residues. The chain's CDR3 is CASSHPPIGLAGFYNEQFF.

The V call is TRBV21-1, the J call TRBJ2-2. TRBV21-1 is a listed pseudogene. The CDR3 extends over 14 amino acids. The CDR3 loop is CASSNPRYTGELFF.

This rearrangement joins TRBV29-1 to TRBJ1-3. The CDR3 consists of 17 residues. The germline gives CDR1 SQVTM, CDR2 ANQGSEA. The CDR3 sequence: CSVAEFPKFVSGNTIYF.

This chain uses TRBV19 with TRBJ2-7; the TCRdb D gene call, TRBD1, has no DNA to confirm it. The CDR3 runs to 16 residues. The germline gives CDR1 LNHDA, CDR2 SQIVND (reference sequence). The CDR3 loop reads CASSTRRQGPRVEQYF.

The chain joins TRBV28 to TRBJ2-7; TCRdb proposes TRBD1, but this gene call is untestable without DNA. The CDR3 spans 14 residues. CDR1 and CDR2 (germline): MDHEN, SYDVKM. CDR3 protein: CASSLEGGPYEQYF.

The V and J genes are TRBV28 and TRBJ2-5; the D gene TCRdb calls, TRBD2, cannot be checked with no DNA. CDR1 is MDHEN and CDR2 is SYDVKM in the germline V gene. There are 13 residues in the CDR3. The CDR3 reads CASSFRSRETQYF.

This CDR3 is CASSLSQGHSPLHF. The V call is TRBV12-3 or TRBV12-4, the J call TRBJ1-6; TCRdb proposes TRBD1, but this gene call is untestable without DNA. The CDR3 runs 14 residues.

V gene TRBV30 combines with J gene TRBJ2-6. This CDR3 is built from 15 residues. CDR1 is GTSNPN and CDR2 is SVGIG in the germline V gene (reference sequence). The CDR3 here is CAWDHGGSGANVLTF.

The chain couples TRBV28 to TRBJ1-2; TCRdb calls TRBD1, which cannot be checked without DNA. This CDR3 is built from 11 residues. The germline gives CDR1 MDHEN, CDR2 SYDVKM. The CDR3 loop is CATPGVYGYTF.

The V call is TRBV20-1, the J call TRBJ1-5; TCRdb's D call of TRBD1 is untestable without DNA. The CDR3 runs 13 residues. Germline assignment: CDR1 DFQATT and CDR2 SNEGSKA (reference sequence). The CDR3 sequence: CSAYRGGSQPQHF.

The chain's CDR3 is CSVGRTENTEAFF. The V call is TRBV29-1, the J call TRBJ1-1; the D call from TCRdb, TRBD1, cannot be confirmed without DNA. The CDR3 has 13 residues. Germline CDR1 and CDR2: SQVTM and ANQGSEA.

This chain uses TRBV13 with TRBJ2-7; the D call of TRBD1 rests on TCRdb alone, since no DNA is present to check it. This CDR3 has 15 residues. CDR1 and CDR2 (germline): PRHDT, FYEKMQ (reference sequence). This chain's CDR3 is CASSLRQVGLEEQYF.

J is TRBJ2-7 and V is TRBV5-1; as DNA is missing, the TRBD1 call by TCRdb cannot be tested. The CDR3 is 14 amino acids. Germline assignment: CDR1 SGHRS and CDR2 YFSETQ. The CDR3 here is CASSGPGTVYEQYF.

The genes are TRBV6-6 and TRBJ2-1; the D gene TCRdb calls, TRBD2, cannot be checked with no DNA. This CDR3 has 11 residues. Per germline, CDR1 MNHNY and CDR2 SVGAGI (reference sequence). CDR3 residues: CAISYGSKQFF.